This T cell receptor beta chain was sequenced in a study of response to subunit inactivated influenza vaccine. Germline V gene sequence: CDR1 DFQATT, CDR2 SNEGSKA (reference sequence). V dropped 3 bases and J dropped 2 bases, with 9 bases sitting between them. The CDR3 has 13 residues. Each CDR3 protein gets one entry after TCRdb re-called the RT-PCR reads with MiXCR. The data show hundreds of thousands of distinct CDR3 sequences, about an eighth seen once. This clonotype was seen more than once but under ten times. What it binds is not known. Whole-study findings and limits: Authors suggested each seasonal influenza vaccination recruits few new T cells.

The material was PBMCs from blood, obtained more than 35 days after vaccination. The chain has TRBV20-1 and TRBJ2-3, with D tentatively TRBD1 (5 bases). The TCR sequence derives from a man in his fifties or sixties who received an inactivated influenza vaccine. The CDR3 region is CSARDTFTDTQYF. CDR3 coding DNA: TGCAGTGCTAGGGACACGTTCACAGATACGCAGTATTTT.